This T cell receptor (beta chain) was recorded in a study of breast tumors, draining lymph nodes, adjacent tissues. Study observations and caveats: Luminal-like breast cancer showed significantly higher tumor–nontumor repertoire similarity than basal-like. Compared with lymph nodes, tumors were less diverse; compared with nontumor tissue, more. The data were judged consistent with most tumor T cells coming from lymph node and expanding in tumor. Data only fit, rather than demonstrated, lymph node origin of most tumor T cells.

There are many counts of this clonotype. Antigen: not known. TCRdb processed the multiplex PCR reads anew with MiXCR; each CDR3 protein has one entry. This sample carries 160,000 or so distinct CDR3 sequences, about 33% of them seen once, and the ten largest clones take around 4%. The CDR3 runs to 11 residues. The germline V and J ends were trimmed by 1 base and 6 bases, with 4 bases remaining between them. Germline V gene data show CDR1 as DFQATT and CDR2 as SNEGSKA (reference sequence). Samples came from axillary lymph nodes draining the breast cancer. The sequence derives from a female donor with breast cancer. Some clones in this sample may be carry-over from other donors' samples. Sequencing was done on a sample of axillary lymph node tissue. The J gene is TRBJ1-5, the V gene TRBV20-1; D unresolved. The CDR3 protein is CSARGGQPQHF. The CDR3 nucleotides are TGCAGTGCTAGAGGGGGTCAGCCCCAGCATTTT.